This TCR beta chain was retrieved from a study of T cell responses to AZD1222 COVID-19 vaccine. Overall study context: Pooling was applied to second doses at about 4 or about 12 weeks.

About this clone itself: Its antigen remains unidentified.

Germline loops: CDR1 ENHRY, CDR2 SYGVKD. V was pared by 3 bases and J by 0 bases, with 5 bases between. The CDR3 runs 14 residues. General study findings and limits: In all cases, repertoires were sampled only after the peak T cell response. Only six individuals given AZD1222 were seropositive at baseline.

Sequenced by immunoSEQ multiplex PCR; TCRdb stores in-frame clones only, minus some. The sample yields 55,000 to 75,000 clones, about nine tenths seen once. This sequence joins TRBV10-3 and TRBJ1-4, with D possibly matching TRBD1 (5 bases). The receptor was derived from an adult in good health. This sample comprised peripheral blood, obtained on day 0 of AZD1222 vaccination. The CDR3 DNA is TGTGCCATCAGTGAAGGGGCAACTAATGAAAAACTGTTTTTT. Amino acid sequence: CAISEGATNEKLFF.